This T cell receptor (beta chain) is from a study of shared clonotypes between healthy human individuals (dated by TCRdb to about 2020). About the investigation overall: The cohort comprised a couple of women and a few men aged 18 to 49 years. For each donor, CD4 naive and CD4 memory were each given three plates, CD8 naive was given two plates, and CD8 memory was given one plate. Blood TCR repertoires of four to six healthy adults were deeply sequenced to estimate repertoire size and the extent of clonotype sharing between individuals. To increase sequencing depth and limit assay-specific biases, TCR repertoire library preparation and sequencing were carried out by different laboratories using diverse techniques. Leukapheresis yielded between about 0.94 and 8.9 billion PBMCs per donor.

Study-wide conclusions, independent of this receptor: Because the study included only a small number of donors, the genetic and exposure-history diversity represented was limited. Clonotypes shared by all four sorted-subset donors showed higher generation probabilities than non-shared clonotypes. Across four donors, roughly 5% of naive CD4, 3% to 3.5% of naive CD8, about 2.3% of memory CD4, and approximately 0.4% of memory CD8 clonotypes were shared. Sampling was restricted to blood, and TCR repertoires in tissues likely differ from the TCR repertoires found in blood. Pairwise subsampling led to the expectation that sequencing depth would affect the degree of clonotype sharing among donors. Naive subsets generally had larger estimated clonotype richness than memory subsets. Incomplete sequencing was indicated by rarefaction of sorted-subset datasets, despite the large sequencing depth.

Only one count was recorded for this clone. This clone's antigen is unknown. No quality values exist for individual bases; no much larger clone is one base distant. The donors were healthy, HIV-negative adults who had no recently reported acute infections or vaccinations. Only Caucasian adults living in Nashville, Tennessee, USA were represented among the donors. CD4+ T cells were enriched by magnetic negative selection; naive cells were then positively selected on CD45RA, and the negative fraction formed the memory subset. After blood collection by leukapheresis, PBMCs were isolated using Ficoll-Histopaque density gradient centrifugation and then cryopreserved in the vapor phase of liquid nitrogen. Purity and quantity of every magnetically sorted T cell population were checked by analytical flow cytometry. From each sorted fraction, genomic DNA was isolated and quantified by UV absorbance on a Nanodrop 2000c.

Its CDR3 holds 15 amino acids, cysteine through phenylalanine. CDR3 DNA only is kept here, 45 bases in frame from base 1. The germline V gene gives CDR1 as SNHLY and CDR2 as FYNNEI. Relative to germline, V is 7 bases shorter and J is 3 bases shorter, with 16 bases between their ends. Using the deep immunoSEQ assay, TCR CDR3 regions were amplified from genomic DNA by multiplex PCR. For each cell subset, the extracted genomic DNA was distributed evenly across all wells of several immunoSEQ 96-well plates, and each plate served as one replicate. Each replicate PCR for sorted subsets received roughly 200 ng genomic DNA, equal to some 32,000 T cell genomes. Purified libraries were quantified with a Qubit 3.0 fluorometer, sized on a Bioanalyzer 2100, and re-quantified with the KAPA Library Quantification kit. Every immunoSEQ 96-well plate was sequenced on a dedicated single-read 150-cycle Illumina NextSeq 550 flow cell. The original pipeline was this. Because only junctional sequences without quality scores were contained in the immunoSEQ output, filtering matching that applied to full-length reads could not be performed. Sequences were annotated with PyIR, a Python wrapper for IgBLAST v1.9, and V/J genes and CDR3 were assigned using IMGT germline references. Reads were removed for weak V/J assignments (E-value above 1e-6), missing CDR3, stop codons, out-of-frame junctions, or ambiguous translated residues. V3J clonotypes were defined by identical inferred V gene, J gene, and CDR3 amino acid sequence. Percentage overlap between repertoires was computed as shared unique clonotypes divided by the size of the smaller repertoire. RTK rarefaction, the Chao1 estimator, and Recon v2.1 estimates of unobserved clonotypes were used to assess repertoire richness. Generation probabilities were computed with OLGA for all TCRbeta clonotypes obtained by the gDNA method from several donors. TCRdb retrieved this table from immuneACCESS and kept in-frame rearrangements only. Not all clones are present; in checked studies, unresolved V genes account for under half, and no reason is known for the remainder. That table is the source of V, J and clone size, and D and trimming were worked out from the DNA. This sample gives 950,000 to 1,300,000 clones in total; 65% to 75% of them show up just once. About 1.5% of the sample goes to the ten largest clones.

The V and J genes are TRBV2 and TRBJ1-5; no D gene is confidently identified. The TCR comes from a young man in good health. The sample taken for sequencing was memory CD4+ T cells sorted from blood. The cell subset or site tag for this specimen amounts to: CD45RA-negative fraction. Here the CDR3 is given as CASKENSDLNQPQHF. In nucleotide form, the sequence is TGTGCCAGCAAGGAGAACAGCGACCTCAATCAGCCCCAGCATTTT.